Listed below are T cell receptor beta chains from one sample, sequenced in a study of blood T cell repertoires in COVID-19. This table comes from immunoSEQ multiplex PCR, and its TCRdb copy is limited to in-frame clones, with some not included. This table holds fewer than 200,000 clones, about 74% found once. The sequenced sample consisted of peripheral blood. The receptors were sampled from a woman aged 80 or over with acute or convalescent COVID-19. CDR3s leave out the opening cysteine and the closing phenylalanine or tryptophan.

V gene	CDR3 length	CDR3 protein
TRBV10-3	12	AITRGYGNYEQY
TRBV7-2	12	ASILRTGVETQY
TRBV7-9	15	ASSSPPASFQDNEQF
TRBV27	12	ASSSTVGTYEQY
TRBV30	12	AWSVKRGWTEAF
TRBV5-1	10	ASSFQGTEAF
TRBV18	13	ASSPKREGSDTQY
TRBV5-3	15	ARSLAAQEFPNSPLH
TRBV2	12	ASKTSGGYNEQF
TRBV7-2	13	ASSLASGRYTEAF
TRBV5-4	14	ASSRGLAGYTGELF
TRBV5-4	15	ASSLERATAFVSGYT
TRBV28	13	ASSSQRGHSYEQY
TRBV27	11	ATGSFAQETQY
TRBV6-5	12	ASSYSDRVNEQF
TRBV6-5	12	ASSPGTFEGGYT
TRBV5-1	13	ASRQSGSSYNEQF
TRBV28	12	ASTTGAGGYGYT
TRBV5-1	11	ASTRGRGDEQY
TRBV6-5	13	ASSQTGTLNTEAF
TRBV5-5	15	ASSSGTSGSLQETQY
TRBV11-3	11	ATHLTRTYEQY
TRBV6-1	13	ASSESGDTYNEQF
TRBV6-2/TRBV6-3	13	ASSRTGTVSYEQY
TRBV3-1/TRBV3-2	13	ASSQELRDTGELF
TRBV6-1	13	ASSEGTSGSRGQF
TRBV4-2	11	ASSPGGGEKLF
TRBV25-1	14	ASRHPGTSGNNEQF
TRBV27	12	ASRGGVFAYEQY
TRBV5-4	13	ASSQRMGGRDGYT
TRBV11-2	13	ASSTGQGGHEKLF
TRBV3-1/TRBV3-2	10	ASSPQGNEQY
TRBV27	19	ASGDLPLGTSGILAGNEQF
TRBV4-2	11	ASSQDMNSPLH
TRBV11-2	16	ASSLQLPGLGGTGELF
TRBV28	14	ASSVGWVGQGNTIY
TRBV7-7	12	ASSLGPGAYEQY
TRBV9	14	ASSVVGQGGDNEQF
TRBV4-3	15	ASSQDMVGASSYEQY
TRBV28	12	ASSLEQALYGYT
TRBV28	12	ASVIGGAGYGYT
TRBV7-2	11	ASSLSYTGELF
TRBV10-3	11	AISESIEYGYT
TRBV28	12	ASSLTGAESEQY
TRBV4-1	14	ASSQDGTDTNQPQH
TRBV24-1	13	ATSDYGQSTDTQY
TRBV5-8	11	ASSTRTVYEQY
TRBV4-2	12	ASSQALLPYEQY
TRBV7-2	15	ASSFVRGTPDQETQY
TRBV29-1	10	SVGGGGTEAF
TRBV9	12	ASSVTPSTDTQY
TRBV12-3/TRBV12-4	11	ASTSGGRQPQH
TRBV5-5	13	ASSLGGQTNYGYT
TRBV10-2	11	ASTEEQYQPQH
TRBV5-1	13	ASRVGTSGNNEQF
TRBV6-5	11	ASSRDREGEQY
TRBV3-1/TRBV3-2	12	ASTVKGANSPLH
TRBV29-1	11	SGTGSTYNEQF
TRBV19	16	ASSISGSWLAGDFTQY